The sequence of this T cell receptor beta chain was determined in a study of blood T cell repertoires in COVID-19. Study-wide context: Samples came from the United States, Italy and Spain, spanning acute and convalescent COVID-19. PBMCs, B-cell-depleted T cells, or T cells were the source of the cDNA or gDNA that made up the material.

This clone was seen once. This CDR3 region has 15 residues. Germline CDR1 and CDR2: SEHNR and FQNEAQ (reference sequence). V lost 3 bases to trimming and J lost 4 bases, with 12 bases between them. Original handling: The assay estimated nucleated cells by amplifying reference gene primers. Generated by immunoSEQ multiplex PCR, the TCRdb table keeps only in-frame clones and is missing some. The V and J calls and clone size were taken over from that table, and D and trimming were inferred from the DNA. The data show about 140,000 clones, 76% seen once. The TCR comes from a man in his 60s with acute or convalescent COVID-19. The specimen was peripheral blood. V usage is TRBV7-9 and J usage is TRBJ2-2; D is possibly TRBD1 (6 bases). CDR3 sequence reads: CASSFDRRGTGELFF. As DNA, the CDR3 is TGTGCCAGCAGCTTCGACAGGAGAGGCACCGGGGAGCTGTTTTTT.